These T cell receptor beta chains were read from a single sample in a study of blood T cell repertoires in COVID-19. Clones were sequenced by immunoSEQ multiplex PCR, and TCRdb holds only the in-frame ones, with some missing. The sample carries fewer than 350,000 clones, around 90% recorded once. Sequencing was carried out using PBMCs or T cells enriched from blood (not recorded which). These receptors were obtained from a woman aged 35 to 49 who had recovered from COVID-19. CDR3s include the opening cysteine and the closing phenylalanine or tryptophan. The D gene is left open where the match is weak. Not every row has a clone size; where given, it reads once, few, many or a size class.

>TRBJ1-2|NA|TRBV5-4|TRBD1
CASSSPQGANGYTF
TGTGCCAGCAGCTCACCCCAGGGGGCTAATGGCTACACCTTC
>TRBJ1-3|NA|TRBV7-2|TRBD1
CASSSGQGAFGNTIYF
TGTGCCAGCAGCTCAGGACAGGGGGCATTTGGAAACACCATATATTTT
>TRBJ2-7|NA|TRBV4-1|TRBD2
CASSQGLAGKGEQYF
TGCGCCAGCAGCCAAGGACTAGCGGGAAAGGGCGAGCAGTACTTC
>TRBJ2-7|NA|TRBV4-3|TRBD2
CASSQTSGGYEQYF
TGCGCCAGCAGCCAGACTAGCGGGGGCTACGAGCAGTACTTC
>TRBJ2-7|NA|TRBV5-1|TRBD1
CASSSDRAYEQYF
TGCGCCAGCAGCTCGGACAGGGCCTACGAGCAGTACTTC
>TRBJ1-5|NA|TRBV12-3/TRBV12-4|NA
CASSFRSQPQHF
TGTGCCAGCAGTTTTAGAAGTCAGCCCCAGCATTTT
>TRBJ1-1|NA|TRBV12-3/TRBV12-4|NA
CASRGGFRTEAFF
TGTGCCAGCAGAGGAGGATTTCGCACTGAAGCTTTCTTT
>TRBJ2-3|NA|TRBV24-1|NA
CATSDPEGVPGRTDTQYF
TGTGCCACCAGTGACCCTGAGGGTGTACCCGGCCGCACAGATACGCAGTATTTT
>TRBJ2-3|NA|TRBV4-2|TRBD2
CASSHGGSATDTQYF
TGTGCCAGCAGCCATGGCGGGAGCGCTACAGATACGCAGTATTTT
>TRBJ1-1|NA|TRBV14|NA
CASSPNRVWNTEAFF
TGTGCCAGCAGCCCGAACAGGGTATGGAACACTGAAGCTTTCTTT
>TRBJ2-7|NA|TRBV28|TRBD1
CASSLPGTGGLDEQYF
TGTGCCAGCAGTTTGCCCGGGACAGGGGGTCTCGACGAGCAGTACTTC
>TRBJ2-1|once|TRBV7-3|TRBD1
CASSLEGTGTYNEQFF
TGTGCCAGCAGCTTAGAGGGGACAGGGACCTACAATGAGCAGTTCTTC
>TRBJ1-5|NA|TRBV7-2|NA
CASSKTYSNQPQHF
TGTGCCAGCAGCAAGACTTATAGCAATCAGCCCCAGCATTTT
>TRBJ2-7|NA|TRBV29-1|TRBD2
CSPPLTSGTRSYEQYF
TGCAGCCCGCCCTTGACTAGCGGGACGCGCTCCTACGAGCAGTACTTC
>TRBJ1-2|NA|TRBV6-5|TRBD1
CATGDSSYGYTF
TGTGCCACCGGGGACAGCTCGTATGGCTACACCTTC
>TRBJ2-6|once|TRBV19|TRBD1
CASSIGTGYGANVLTF
TGTGCCAGTAGTATAGGGACAGGGTACGGGGCCAACGTCCTGACTTTC
>TRBJ2-3|few|TRBV28|TRBD1
CASSLLPGQGADTQYF
TGTGCCAGCAGTTTACTCCCGGGACAGGGGGCAGATACGCAGTATTTT
>TRBJ2-7|NA|TRBV15|TRBD2
CATSRPPWTSEYEQYF
TGTGCCACCAGCAGACCCCCGTGGACTAGCGAATACGAGCAGTACTTC
>TRBJ2-5|NA|TRBV29-1|NA
CSVEGGQETQYF
TGCAGCGTTGAAGGGGGCCAGGAGACCCAGTACTTC
>TRBJ2-7|NA|TRBV19|NA
CASSAFSSATYEQYF
TGTGCCAGTAGTGCCTTCTCTAGCGCGACCTACGAGCAGTACTTC
>TRBJ1-2|NA|TRBV3-1/TRBV3-2|TRBD1
CASSQAGTGDGYTF
TGTGCCAGCAGCCAAGCCGGGACAGGGGATGGCTACACCTTC
>TRBJ2-3|NA|TRBV19|NA
CASSPQGTTSTDTQYF
TGTGCCAGTAGCCCTCAGGGAACCACTAGCACAGATACGCAGTATTTT
>TRBJ1-2|NA|TRBV4-2|NA
CASSLQTPAAVGYTF
TGTGCCAGCAGCCTTCAAACCCCCGCCGCGGTCGGCTACACCTTC
>TRBJ2-7|NA|TRBV18|TRBD1
CASSPLDRGHNEQYF
TGTGCCAGCTCACCGCTGGACAGGGGGCATAACGAGCAGTACTTC
>TRBJ1-1|NA|TRBV5-1|TRBD1
CASTLTGSNTEAFF
TGCGCCAGCACCTTGACAGGGTCGAACACTGAAGCTTTCTTT
>TRBJ2-5|NA|TRBV6-1|NA
CASSEKPGETQYF
TGTGCCAGCAGTGAAAAGCCGGGGGAGACCCAGTACTTC
>TRBJ2-1|NA|TRBV27|TRBD2
CASTPGLAGVNEQFF
TGTGCCAGCACCCCAGGACTAGCGGGAGTTAATGAGCAGTTCTTC
>TRBJ2-2|NA|TRBV19|NA
CASSMLRSGTSNTGELFF
TGTGCCAGTAGTATGTTGAGGTCCGGGACTTCGAACACCGGGGAGCTGTTTTTT
>TRBJ2-1|NA|TRBV18|TRBD2
CASSPRLAEYNEQFF
TGTGCCAGCTCACCCCGACTAGCGGAATACAATGAGCAGTTCTTC
>TRBJ2-2|NA|TRBV7-2|NA
CASSLGGFIPGELFF
TGTGCCAGCAGCTTAGGCGGATTCATCCCCGGGGAGCTGTTTTTT